This T cell receptor beta chain was documented in a study of T cell responses to AZD1222 COVID-19 vaccine. Pooled together were second doses at about 4 or about 12 weeks. Only in-frame clones appear in the TCRdb table, and some are missing; sequencing was by immunoSEQ multiplex PCR. The sample shows about 75,000 clones, 80% to 90% of them seen only once. This CDR3 contains 14 residues. From germline, CDR1 is MRHNA and CDR2 SNTAGT. The ends lost 3 bases at V and 8 bases at J; junction bases unmatched: 0. This receptor was identified in an adult who received the AZD1222 COVID-19 vaccine. This chain connects TRBV6-4 to TRBJ2-1; 14 bases line up with TRBD2. The source was peripheral blood, collected 28 days after the second AZD1222 dose. CDR3 protein: CASSEGLAGDEQFF. The DNA of the CDR3 is TGTGCCAGCAGTGAGGGACTAGCGGGGGATGAGCAGTTCTTC.